This T cell receptor beta chain stems from a study of blood T cell repertoires in COVID-19. In the study overall: Some COVID-19 samples were acute and others convalescent; all came from the United States, Italy and Spain. PBMCs, B-cell-depleted T cells, or T cells provided the cDNA or gDNA that made up the material.

Trimming cost V 0 bases and J 2 bases; bases outside gene matches: 6. The CDR3 covers 17 residues. CDR1 is SGHRS and CDR2 is YFSETQ in the germline V gene. In the authors' workflow: Estimation of nucleated cell counts was performed using reference gene primer amplification. Assay used: immunoSEQ multiplex PCR; TCRdb lists only in-frame clones, some missing. V, J and clone size are taken as reported in that table, and D and trimming were inferred from the DNA itself. The sample has approximately 140,000 clones, around 80% seen once. Sequencing input: peripheral blood. V gene TRBV5-1 combines with J gene TRBJ2-7; 12 bases agree with TRBD2. This receptor was identified in a human donor in a cohort sampled during active COVID-19. The CDR3: CASSLALAGGPAYEQYF. CDR3 nucleotides: TGCGCCAGCAGCTTGGCCCTAGCGGGGGGGCCGGCCTACGAGCAGTACTTC.